This T cell receptor beta chain was captured in a study of vaccination and CD4 T cells after COVID-19. Study as a whole: Two of the convalescents were Hispanic, and the group consisted of six males and four females. The study, taken as a whole, reports: Counts of SARS-CoV-2-reactive clonotypes had a median that went from about 20 to 38, a nonsignificant change. There were relatively few convalescent patients studied, and there were no early post-infection timepoints.

With the Oncomine TCR Beta short-read assay, DNA from cultured CD4+ T cells was sequenced. One entry per CDR3 protein, called by TCRdb with MiXCR from the PCR reads. In the table there are 1,200 to 1,500 distinct CDR3 sequences, around 12% of which are singletons. By sample fraction, this clonotype is large. Its antigen is currently unknown. The CDR3 runs to 14 residues. Germline lookup yields CDR1 DFQATT and CDR2 SNEGSKA (reference sequence). Between the trimmed V and J ends, which lost 6 bases and 5 bases, there was a span of 19 bases. The treatment denotes: 10-day PBMC culture with coronavirus spike peptide pools or control peptides (ViraFEST assay). Before the COVID-19 pandemic (2011-2018), CD4+ T cells were obtained from the unexposed donor. T cells were expanded with peptide pools, and expanded clonotypes were identified by TCR sequencing.

Sequenced input: CD4+ T cells from blood, cultured in vitro. This rearrangement joins TRBV20-1 to TRBJ2-5, with a possible D match to TRBD2 (6 bases). This receptor was obtained from a human donor in good health. CDR3: CSAALGVSGETQYF. The CDR3 bases are TGCAGTGCCGCCCTTGGGGTGAGCGGGGAGACCCAGTACTTC.